The clone carrying this T cell receptor (beta chain) was recorded at least ten times. Each CDR3 protein is one row after TCRdb ran MiXCR on the 5' RACE reads. The sample lists 25,000 to 30,000 distinct CDR3 sequences; 9.5% to 10% were seen once. The data derive from a study of early T cells in non-severe SARS-CoV-2 infection. There are 13 residues in the CDR3. V was shortened by 3 bases and J by 1 base, with 6 bases between the two germline ends. The TCR was taken from an adult who was a healthcare worker with PCR-confirmed SARS-CoV-2 infection or an uninfected control (not recorded which). This rearrangement joins TRBV12-3 or TRBV12-4 to TRBJ2-5, with D possibly being TRBD1 (6 bases). Sequencing was performed on whole blood. CDR3 sequence reads: CASSLGAQETQYF. The CDR3 coding sequence is TGTGCCAGCAGTTTGGGGGCCCAAGAGACCCAGTACTTC.